These 14 T cell receptor beta chains originate from one sample sequenced in a study of a mutant IDH1 vaccine in newly diagnosed glioma. Their specific antigens are unknown. Time point given: week 11, during vaccination. All doses held 300 ug of mutant IDH1 20-mer peptide, with topical imiquimod. Some clones are missing from TCRdb's copy, which holds only in-frame ones; the method was immunoSEQ multiplex PCR. This table holds tens of thousands of clones, around 77% found once. The input for sequencing was PBMCs, taken from a glioma patient whose treatment included an IDH1 peptide vaccine. Every receptor here comes from a woman aged 18-30 years with glioma.

CDR3 in amino acids: CAWKAGGQTGELFF. The DNA of the CDR3 is TGTGCCTGGAAAGCGGGGGGGCAAACCGGGGAGCTGTTTTTT. This chain connects TRBV30 to TRBJ2-2; 10 bases are a match to TRBD2. The junction had 4 bases not matched to a gene; V was cut back by 4 bases and J by 5 bases. Germline V gene sequence: CDR1 GTSNPN, CDR2 SVGIG (reference sequence). The CDR3 totals 14 residues.

A remark on this clone: The junction departs from the called germline gene at one end, perhaps through a read error. This chain connects TRBV5-1 to TRBJ1-1; maybe TRBD1 (5 bases). The CDR3 is 17 amino acids. The germline V gene encodes CDR1 SGHRS and CDR2 YFSETQ. The CDR3, as DNA: TGCGCCAGCAGGTTGGATGGATTAGGGGAACTGAACACTGAAGCTTTCTTT. Translated: CASRLDGLGELNTEAFF.

The chain couples TRBV19 to TRBJ1-5; TRBD1 matches at 8 bases. After removal of 9 bases from V and 4 bases from J, the junction contained 8 bases not matched to a gene. Germline lookup yields CDR1 LNHDA and CDR2 SQIVND (reference sequence). This CDR3 spans 14 amino acids. The CDR3 is CASHRQGWNQPQHF. Written as DNA, the CDR3 is TGTGCCAGCCATAGACAGGGGTGGAATCAGCCCCAGCATTTT.

This chain links TRBV29-1 with TRBJ1-2; D call uncertain. CDR1 is SQVTM and CDR2 is ANQGSEA in the germline V gene. Trimming cost V 6 bases and J 5 bases, with 13 bases left between them. This CDR3 comprises 12 residues. CDR3 sequence (DNA): TGCAGCGTCTTGGGAGTCGAATATGGCTACACCTTC. Its translation is CSVLGVEYGYTF.

The chain has TRBV5-4 and TRBJ2-7; the D gene is possibly TRBD2 (6 bases). The CDR3 totals 14 residues. The V gene lost 4 bases and the J gene lost 3 bases, with 14 bases spanning the gap. Germline CDR1 and CDR2: SGHNT and YYREEE (reference sequence). The CDR3 loop reads CASSPAAGYYEQYF. The CDR3 bases are TGTGCCAGCAGCCCAGCTGCGGGGTACTACGAGCAGTACTTC.

The gene calls are TRBV30 and TRBJ2-3, with no clear D. The V gene lost 1 base and the J gene lost 6 bases, with 11 bases spanning the gap. The germline CDR1 and CDR2 sequences are GTSNPN and SVGIG (reference sequence). The CDR3 is 13 amino acids. DNA for the CDR3: TGTGCCTGGAGTGCGACAAATCTGGATACGCAGTATTTT. This gives the protein CAWSATNLDTQYF.

The chain employs TRBV19 and TRBJ1-6; the D gene is possibly TRBD1 (6 bases). This CDR3 contains 17 residues. CDR1 and CDR2 from the germline V gene are LNHDA and SQIVND (reference sequence). The germline V and J ends were trimmed by 7 bases and 0 bases, with 16 bases remaining between them. The CDR3 sequence is CASNPGHESSYNSPLHF. In DNA form, the CDR3 reads TGTGCCAGTAATCCGGGACACGAGAGCTCCTATAATTCACCCCTCCACTTT. Using reference TRBV19 and TRBJ1-6 for the parts outside the CDR3, the full variable domain is DGGITQSPKYLFRKEGQNVTLSCEQNLNHDAMYWYRQDPGQGLRLIYYSQIVNDFQKGDIAEGYSVSREKKESFPLTVTSAQKNPTAFYLCASNPGHESSYNSPLHFGNGTRLTVT.

This clone showed up just a few times. The rearrangement joins TRBV7-9 to TRBJ2-2; unclear D gene. Germline CDR1 is SEHNR and CDR2 is FQNEAQ (reference sequence). V lost 1 base to trimming and J lost 4 bases, with 10 bases between them. The CDR3 is made up of 15 amino acids. The CDR3 loop reads CASSLELTPTGELFF. CDR3 nucleotides: TGTGCCAGCAGCTTAGAGCTCACCCCCACCGGGGAGCTGTTTTTT.

The rearrangement uses TRBV7-3 and TRBJ2-5; 10 nucleotides line up with TRBD2. The J segment lost 7 bases and the V segment lost 4 bases, leaving 3 bases of the junction unmatched. CDR1 SGHTA and CDR2 FQGTGA come from the germline V gene. The CDR3 runs to 13 residues. The CDR3: CASSSSGSGTQYF. CDR3 DNA sequence: TGTGCCAGCAGCTCTAGCGGGAGTGGGACCCAGTACTTC.

The chain couples TRBV4-2 to TRBJ1-5; TRBD1 aligns across 7 bases. V shed 0 bases and J 6 bases; nucleotides not matched to a gene: 5. The CDR3 consists of 15 residues. CDR1 and CDR2 from the germline V gene are LGHNA and YNFKEQ. The CDR3 loop reads CASSQETGTSQPQHF. The CDR3 region has the DNA TGTGCCAGCAGCCAAGAGACAGGGACGAGTCAGCCCCAGCATTTT.

This chain links TRBV6-5 with TRBJ1-6; D perhaps matches TRBD1 (5 bases). V was trimmed by 5 bases and J by 7 bases, leaving 15 bases between them. The CDR3 runs 15 residues. CDR1 and CDR2 (germline): MNHEY, SVGAGI. The CDR3 loop reads CASSTGSRTNSPLHF. For the CDR3, the DNA is TGTGCCAGCAGTACTGGGAGCCGGACAAATTCACCCCTCCACTTT.

This clone has only one observation. This rearrangement joins TRBV10-3 to TRBJ2-7; D is possibly TRBD1 (5 bases). This CDR3 has 14 amino acids. Per the germline V gene, CDR1 is ENHRY and CDR2 is SYGVKD. V was shortened by 0 bases and J by 5 bases, with 11 bases between the two germline ends. CDR3 DNA: TGTGCCATCAGTGAGTCCGTGGGGCTAGACGAGCAGTACTTC. It codes for CAISESVGLDEQYF.

The chain couples TRBV28 to TRBJ1-2, with no clear D. The CDR3 has 14 residues. Trimming shortened V by 2 bases and J by 1 base, and 8 bases separated the two germline ends. The V gene's germline CDR1 is MDHEN and CDR2 SYDVKM. The CDR3 nucleotides are TGTGCCAGCAGTTTAAGTGACTTTAACTATGGCTACACCTTC. This translates into CASSLSDFNYGYTF.

This clone was detected only a few times. The chain carries TRBV29-1 and TRBJ2-3, with 7 bases aligning to TRBD1. The CDR3 loop spans 16 amino acids. Germline V gene data show CDR1 as SQVTM and CDR2 as ANQGSEA. J gave up 6 bases and V 7 bases, and 19 bases lay outside the gene matches. CDR3 in DNA: TGCAGCGCCTCCCCCCGGGCGGACAGGTCTACGGATACGCAGTATTTT. This encodes CSASPRADRSTDTQYF.